The rows below give T cell receptor beta chains drawn from one sample of a study of T-cell reconstitution after alpha-beta-depleted transplantation in children. One entry per CDR3 protein, called by TCRdb with MiXCR from the PCR reads. Found here are 250,000 to 300,000 distinct CDR3 sequences, over 7.5% of them singletons; the top ten hold approximately 9%. The sequenced sample was peripheral blood, obtained 360 days after TCRalphabeta/CD19-depleted stem cell transplant. The receptors come from a female patient between 2 and 15 years old who had a stem cell transplant for Fanconi anemia, so the T cells may come from the graft donor. Both conserved end residues are part of each CDR3. Size tells how often a clone was seen (once, few, many) or the class of an expanded clone, and some rows leave it out.

size,J,V,CDR3
many,TRBJ1-2,TRBV10-3,CAISNERNYGYTF
many,TRBJ2-5,TRBV10-3,CAISVQRGGRETQYF
few,TRBJ2-7,TRBV7-9,CASSPPSAREQYF
many,TRBJ2-1,TRBV24-1,CATSDPGTSTYNEQFF
-,TRBJ2-2,TRBV3-1,CACSHSTRGAGGTGELFF
-,TRBJ2-3,TRBV6-1,CASRGTEFHTSTDTQYF
many,TRBJ2-1,TRBV20-1,CSARTHISGGMYNEQFF
many,TRBJ2-3,TRBV12-3/TRBV12-4,CASSFLPVGREKVDTQYF
few,TRBJ2-2,TRBV19,CASSRGLADTGELFF
many,TRBJ1-5,TRBV6-5,CASSYVPGIQPQHF
many,TRBJ1-2,TRBV6-2/TRBV6-3,CASSAGQSYFYGYTF
few,TRBJ2-1,TRBV20-1,CSPSWTGVDNEQFF
many,TRBJ2-7,TRBV5-1,CASSFVRGTDLRYF
few,TRBJ1-4,TRBV5-6,CASSPSTDATNEKLFF
few,TRBJ2-3,TRBV30,CAWSLLEREGGQYF
many,TRBJ2-2,TRBV6-1,CASSVQGYTGELFF
many,TRBJ2-3,TRBV11-2,CASSLVAPHPLGGDTQYF
-,TRBJ2-7,TRBV11-2,CASSLAAQAYEQYF
once,TRBJ2-1,TRBV20-1,CSARDPLGGLHNEQFF
-,TRBJ1-6,TRBV3-1,CASSEDRVVSPLHF
-,TRBJ1-5,TRBV20-1,CSALLTGVSNQPQHF
many,TRBJ2-1,TRBV20-1,CSATGQGWRNEQFF
many,TRBJ2-1,TRBV29-1,CSVEGAFGQVAYNEQFF